This T cell receptor (beta chain) comes out of a study of blood T cell repertoires in COVID-19. Overall study: Some COVID-19 samples were acute and others convalescent; all came from the United States, Italy and Spain. Sources were T cells, B-cell-depleted T cells, or PBMCs; the material itself was cDNA or gDNA.

Per germline, CDR1 MGHRA and CDR2 YSYEKL. The CDR3 extends over 15 amino acids. V was clipped by 4 bases and J by 1 base; unmatched bases: 3. This table comes from immunoSEQ multiplex PCR, and its TCRdb copy is limited to in-frame clones, with some not included. The data contain some 150,000 clones, around 90% of them seen just once; the ten biggest clones take up roughly 1.5%. The sequencing input was peripheral blood. The J gene is TRBJ2-7, the V gene TRBV4-1; 11 bases align to TRBD2. This sequence originates from a human donor in a cohort sampled during active COVID-19. The CDR3 DNA reads TGCGCCAGCAGCCTCGGGACTAGCGGTTCCTACGAGCAGTACTTC. Translated: CASSLGTSGSYEQYF.